What follows are 20 T cell receptor beta chains derived from one specimen sequenced in a study of CD8+ T cells in alopecia areata. Once RNA had been extracted, it was reverse transcribed into cDNA to act as the sequencing template. This table comes from immunoSEQ multiplex PCR, and its TCRdb copy is limited to in-frame clones, with some not included. Among around 20,000 clones listed, roughly two thirds were seen once. For five patients taking part in the biomarker study, CD4+ cells were further sorted into CD25+CD127- cells. Sequenced input: CD4+ Tregs sorted from blood. The source is a human donor with alopecia areata.

The gene calls are TRBV28 and TRBJ2-7; 7 nucleotides agree with TRBD1. V was clipped by 5 bases and J by 5 bases; unmatched bases: 12. The germline V gene has CDR1 MDHEN and CDR2 SYDVKM. This CDR3 contains 15 residues. In nucleotides, the CDR3 is TGTGCCAGCAGTCACGAAGGGGGCCGTATGAACGAGCAGTACTTC. It yields the protein CASSHEGGRMNEQYF.

The chain combines TRBV7-6 with TRBJ2-3, with 8 bases aligning to TRBD1. This CDR3 region has 15 residues. After removal of 5 bases from V and 6 bases from J, the junction contained 10 bases not matched to a gene. Germline V gives CDR1 SGHVS, CDR2 FNYEAQ. The CDR3 here is CASSRTGGVGDTQYF. CDR3 nucleotide sequence: TGTGCCAGCAGCCGAACAGGGGGTGTCGGGGATACGCAGTATTTT. Combining the CDR3 with reference TRBV7-6 and TRBJ2-3 gives the whole variable domain GAGVSQSPRYKVTKRGQDVALRCDPISGHVSLYWYRQALGQGPEFLTYFNYEAQQDKSGLPNDRFSAERPEGSISTLTIQRTEQRDSAMYRCASSRTGGVGDTQYFGPGTRLTVL.

The V gene is TRBV6-5, the J gene TRBJ2-1; the match to TRBD2 covers 7 bases. The CDR3 totals 16 residues. CDR1 MNHEY and CDR2 SVGAGI come from the germline V gene. J lost 0 bases, V lost 0 bases, and 2 bases had no gene match. DNA for the CDR3: TGTGCCAGCAGTTACTCGGGCGGGGGCTCCTACAATGAGCAGTTCTTC. This codes for CASSYSGGGSYNEQFF.

The rearrangement joins TRBV6-5 to TRBJ1-4; TRBD1 matches at 7 bases. V shed 6 bases, J shed 7 bases, and the junction held 8 bases outside the gene matches. Germline loops: CDR1 MNHEY, CDR2 SVGAGI. CDR3 length: 14 amino acids. CDR3 protein: CASRQTGLAEKLFF. The CDR3 coding sequence is TGTGCCAGCAGACAGACAGGGCTCGCTGAAAAACTGTTTTTT.

This chain joins TRBV28 and TRBJ2-7; D is undetermined. The germline V and J ends were trimmed by 4 bases and 3 bases, with 16 bases remaining between them. Per germline, CDR1 MDHEN and CDR2 SYDVKM. This CDR3 is 15 amino acids long. The CDR3 reads CASSSIGRSDYEQYF. CDR3 sequence (DNA): TGTGCCAGCAGTTCGATAGGGCGTTCAGACTACGAGCAGTACTTC.

The CDR3 sequence: CASSTTGTGGVVNTQYF. Here the CDR3 DNA reads TGTGCCAGCAGCACGACCGGGACAGGGGGAGTGGTGAATACGCAGTATTTT. V gene TRBV9 combines with J gene TRBJ2-3; 11 bases are a match to TRBD1. J gave up 7 bases and V 4 bases, and 14 bases lay outside the gene matches. Germline CDR1 SGDLS, CDR2 YYNGEE. This CDR3 spans 17 amino acids.

The CDR3 here is CASSSGRGALYNEQFF. CDR3 coding DNA: TGCGCCAGCAGCTCCGGTCGGGGGGCCCTCTACAATGAGCAGTTCTTC. This sequence joins TRBV5-1 and TRBJ2-1; the D gene is possibly TRBD2 (7 bases). There are 16 residues in the CDR3. The germline gives CDR1 SGHRS, CDR2 YFSETQ. Between the trimmed V and J ends, which lost 3 bases and 3 bases, there was a span of 16 bases.

This clone has just a few counts. The chain uses TRBV18 and TRBJ2-7, with 7 bases that match TRBD1. The CDR3 contains 14 residues. Germline values: CDR1 KGHSH, CDR2 LQKENI. V lost 3 bases, J lost 0 bases, and 2 bases stayed unmatched. CDR3 DNA: TGTGCCAGCTCACCGGACAGGAGCTCCTACGAGCAGTACTTC. Its translation is CASSPDRSSYEQYF.

The chain carries TRBV18 and TRBJ2-5; 10 positions match TRBD2. The V gene end was trimmed by 2 bases and the J gene end by 7 bases; junction bases not matched to a gene: 16. The CDR3 sequence is 18 residues long. The germline V gene encodes CDR1 KGHSH and CDR2 LQKENI. The CDR3 nucleotides are TGTGCCAGCTCACCAACACTCCTAGCGGGAGTTGTCCACCGGACCCAGTACTTC. Its protein is CASSPTLLAGVVHRTQYF.

The rearrangement uses TRBV7-2 and TRBJ1-2; perhaps TRBD1 as D (5 bases). V shed 5 bases and J shed 4 bases, with 17 bases lying between them. The germline CDR1 and CDR2 sequences are SGHTA and FQGNSA. The CDR3 has 15 residues. The CDR3 DNA reads as TGTGCCAGCAGCCCAGGGTCGGTCACTCGCTATGGCTACACCTTC. Translated, it gives CASSPGSVTRYGYTF.

This chain uses TRBV7-9 with TRBJ2-3; 8 bases are a match to TRBD1. CDR3 size: 15 residues. V lost 4 bases, J lost 3 bases, and 6 bases stayed unmatched. Looked up from germline, CDR1 is SEHNR and CDR2 is FQNEAQ (reference sequence). In DNA form, the CDR3 reads TGTGCCAGCAGCTCGGGACAGGTCGGAACAGATACGCAGTATTTT. Protein sequence: CASSSGQVGTDTQYF.

In its sample, this clone was seen once. CDR3 loop: CASSLPGMSSNEKLFF. DNA of the CDR3: TGTGCCAGCAGTTTACCAGGGATGTCGTCTAATGAAAAACTGTTTTTT. The J gene is TRBJ1-4, the V gene TRBV28; perhaps TRBD1 as D (5 bases). Trimming took 2 bases from V and 3 from J, leaving 13 bases between them. CDR1 MDHEN and CDR2 SYDVKM come from the germline V gene. This CDR3 region has 16 residues.

This clone was seen more than once but under ten times. The chain couples TRBV27 to TRBJ2-1, with 13 nucleotides matching TRBD2. This CDR3 spans 15 amino acids. Germline CDR1 MNHEY, CDR2 SMNVEV (reference sequence). With V trimmed by 7 bases and J by 10 bases, 10 bases remained unmatched. CDR3 DNA sequence: TGTGCCAGCACCATAACCGGGACTAGCGGGACGGAGCAGTTCTTC. It specifies CASTITGTSGTEQFF.

The rearrangement links TRBV11-3 to TRBJ1-2, with TRBD1 matching over 7 bases. V lost 1 base and J lost 2; bases outside the gene matches: 4. Germline loops: CDR1 SGHNT, CDR2 YENEEA. The CDR3 runs to 15 residues. CDR3 coding DNA: TGTGCCAGCAGCTTAGTGGGGACAGCAAACTATGGCTACACCTTC. It specifies CASSLVGTANYGYTF.

This clone was observed a handful of times. V gene TRBV10-2 combines with J gene TRBJ2-7; D perhaps matches TRBD1 (6 bases). This CDR3 has 13 amino acids. Germline V lookup: CDR1 WSHSY, CDR2 SAAADI. V was trimmed by 10 bases and J by 2 bases, leaving 15 bases between them. As DNA, the CDR3 is TGCGCCACCATGGGGGACACTACCTACGAGCAGTACTTC. Translated: CATMGDTTYEQYF.

The J gene is TRBJ1-4, the V gene TRBV6-5; 8 bases match TRBD1. The germline gives CDR1 MNHEY, CDR2 SVGAGI. The CDR3 consists of 14 residues. V dropped 6 bases and J dropped 8; count of bases not matched to a gene: 8. Here the CDR3 DNA reads TGTGCCAGCAGCGAAGACAGGGGAGGGGAAAAACTGTTTTTT. Protein: CASSEDRGGEKLFF.

This chain links TRBV28 with TRBJ2-7; D gene unclear. Deletions cut 7 bases from V and 3 bases from J, with 13 bases between. CDR1 MDHEN and CDR2 SYDVKM come from the germline V gene. This CDR3 has 13 amino acids. The CDR3, as DNA: TGTGCCAGCAACAGCCGGGCCCTCTACGAGCAGTACTTC. This codes for CASNSRALYEQYF.

This clone was seen only a few times. The genes are TRBV18 and TRBJ2-7; D is possibly TRBD2 (6 bases). Trimming removed 2 bases from V and 4 bases from J, with 9 bases in between. The CDR3 covers 13 residues. Germline values: CDR1 KGHSH, CDR2 LQKENI. The DNA of the CDR3 is TGTGCCAGCTCACCAGGGGGGAGTTACGAGCAGTACTTC. It specifies CASSPGGSYEQYF.

This chain connects TRBV29-1 to TRBJ2-3, with D uncertain. The CDR3 covers 14 residues. Trimming took 3 bases from V and 0 from J, leaving 10 bases between them. The germline CDR1 and CDR2 sequences are SQVTM and ANQGSEA. For the CDR3, the DNA is TGCAGCGTTGACGGGTTGGGGAGCACAGATACGCAGTATTTT. Translated, it gives CSVDGLGSTDTQYF.

This clone was detected a few times. The genes are TRBV29-1 and TRBJ2-6; D not resolved. This CDR3 has 12 amino acids. Germline V CDR1 and CDR2: SQVTM, ANQGSEA. The ends were cut back, 2 bases at V and 9 bases at J, with 8 bases in the middle. The CDR3 is CSVELPINVLTF. In DNA, the CDR3 is TGCAGCGTTGAACTTCCGATCAACGTCCTGACTTTC.